This T cell receptor beta chain was profiled in a study of cytomegalovirus exposure and HLA in healthy donors. The overall study: Previous work identified 95 million to 140 million unique TCR beta sequences from roughly 180 million T cells.

Germline V lookup: CDR1 SGHRS, CDR2 YFSETQ. This CDR3 has 17 residues. Trimming cost V 4 bases and J 5 bases; bases outside gene matches: 14. The primer mix had 60 Vbeta and 13 Jbeta primers. Assay used: immunoSEQ multiplex PCR; TCRdb lists only in-frame clones, some missing. The data show roughly 120,000 clones, with about 76% seen just once and approximately 6.3% held by the top ten. J is TRBJ2-3 and V is TRBV5-1, with 9 bases matching TRBD2. Sequencing input: PBMCs. The clonotype originates from a man between 35 and 55 years old in good health and CMV-seropositive. The CDR3 sequence is CASSLTSAGGRKDTQYF. DNA for the CDR3: TGCGCCAGCAGCCTGACTTCGGCGGGGGGGCGAAAAGATACGCAGTATTTT.